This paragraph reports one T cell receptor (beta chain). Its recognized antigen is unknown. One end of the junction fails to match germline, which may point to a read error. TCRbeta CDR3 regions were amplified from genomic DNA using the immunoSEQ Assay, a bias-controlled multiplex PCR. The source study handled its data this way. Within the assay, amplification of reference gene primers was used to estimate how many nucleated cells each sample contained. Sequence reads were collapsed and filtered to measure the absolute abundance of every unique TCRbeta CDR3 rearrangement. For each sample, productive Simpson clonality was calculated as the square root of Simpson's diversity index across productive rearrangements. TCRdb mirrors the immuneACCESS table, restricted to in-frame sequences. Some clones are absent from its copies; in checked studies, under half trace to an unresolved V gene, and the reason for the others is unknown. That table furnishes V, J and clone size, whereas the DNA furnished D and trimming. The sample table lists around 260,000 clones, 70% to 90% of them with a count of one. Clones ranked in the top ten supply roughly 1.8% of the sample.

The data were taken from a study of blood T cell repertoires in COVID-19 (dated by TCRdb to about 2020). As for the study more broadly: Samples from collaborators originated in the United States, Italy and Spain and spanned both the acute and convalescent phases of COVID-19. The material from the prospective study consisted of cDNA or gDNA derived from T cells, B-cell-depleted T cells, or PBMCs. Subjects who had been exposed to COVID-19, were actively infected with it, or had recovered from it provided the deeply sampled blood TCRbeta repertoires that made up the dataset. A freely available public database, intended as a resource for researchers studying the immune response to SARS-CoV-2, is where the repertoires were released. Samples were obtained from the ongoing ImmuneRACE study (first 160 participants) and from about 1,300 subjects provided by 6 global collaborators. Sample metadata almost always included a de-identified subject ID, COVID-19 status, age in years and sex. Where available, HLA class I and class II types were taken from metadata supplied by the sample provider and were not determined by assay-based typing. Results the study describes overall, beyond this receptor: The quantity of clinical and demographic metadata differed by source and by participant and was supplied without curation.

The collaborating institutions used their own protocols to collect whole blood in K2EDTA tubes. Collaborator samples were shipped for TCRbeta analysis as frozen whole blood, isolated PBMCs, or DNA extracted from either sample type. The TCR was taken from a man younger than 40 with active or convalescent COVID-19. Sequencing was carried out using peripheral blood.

The DNA is as follows: TGCAGCGTGGAAGGTTCCCCTGGACTAGCGGGACTCGATACGCAGTATTTT. The resulting protein is CSVEGSPGLAGLDTQYF. The V and J genes are TRBV29-1 and TRBJ2-3; a stretch of 12 junction bases matches TRBD2. Looking up the germline V gene yields CDR1 SQVTM and CDR2 ANQGSEA. Spanning cysteine to phenylalanine, the CDR3 consists of 17 amino acids. The only DNA kept is the CDR3, 51 bases in frame from the first base.